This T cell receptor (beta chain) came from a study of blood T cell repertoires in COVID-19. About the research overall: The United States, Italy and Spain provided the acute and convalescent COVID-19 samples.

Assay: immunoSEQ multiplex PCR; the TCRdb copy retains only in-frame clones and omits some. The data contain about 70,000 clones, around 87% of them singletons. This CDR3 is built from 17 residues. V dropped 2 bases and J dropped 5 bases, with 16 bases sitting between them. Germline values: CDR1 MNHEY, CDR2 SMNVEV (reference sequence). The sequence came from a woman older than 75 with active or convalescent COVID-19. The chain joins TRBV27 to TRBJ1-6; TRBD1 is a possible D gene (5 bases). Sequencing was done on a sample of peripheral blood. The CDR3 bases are TGTGCCAGCAGTTTAATAAATAGGGGAGGGGATAATTCACCCCTCCACTTT. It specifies CASSLINRGGDNSPLHF.